This T cell receptor beta chain was obtained from a study of cytomegalovirus exposure and HLA in healthy donors. Primers: 60 Vbeta forward and 13 Jbeta reverse. Profiled with immunoSEQ multiplex PCR; TCRdb holds only in-frame clones, not every one. The table shows 55,000 or so clones, with nearly 85% occurring only once. Per germline, CDR1 SGHTA and CDR2 FQGTGA. J lost 5 bases, V lost 4 bases, and 10 bases had no gene match. The CDR3 contains 16 residues. This clone was recorded once. The receptor comes from a man aged 30-40 years in good health and CMV-seronegative. V and J are TRBV7-3 and TRBJ2-3, with TRBD1 identical over 9 bases. The specimen was PBMCs. CDR3 loop: CASSSGHRGRGDTQYF. CDR3 bases: TGTGCCAGCAGCTCGGGGCACAGGGGGCGTGGAGATACGCAGTATTTT.